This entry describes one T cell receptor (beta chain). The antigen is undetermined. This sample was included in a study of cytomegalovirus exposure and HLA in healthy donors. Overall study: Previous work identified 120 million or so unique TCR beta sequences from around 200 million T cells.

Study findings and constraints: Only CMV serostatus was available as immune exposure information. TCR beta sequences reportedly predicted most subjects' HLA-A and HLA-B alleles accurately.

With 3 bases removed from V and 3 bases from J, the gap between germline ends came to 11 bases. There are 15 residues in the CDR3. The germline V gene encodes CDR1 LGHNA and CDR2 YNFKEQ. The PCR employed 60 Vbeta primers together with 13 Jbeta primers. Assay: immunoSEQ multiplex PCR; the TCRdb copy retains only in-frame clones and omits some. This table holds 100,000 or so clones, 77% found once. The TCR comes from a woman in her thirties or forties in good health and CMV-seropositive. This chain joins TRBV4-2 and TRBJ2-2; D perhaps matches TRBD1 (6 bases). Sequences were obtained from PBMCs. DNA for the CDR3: TGTGCCAGCAGCCAGAGACAGGTGTACACCGGGGAGCTGTTTTTT. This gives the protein CASSQRQVYTGELFF.